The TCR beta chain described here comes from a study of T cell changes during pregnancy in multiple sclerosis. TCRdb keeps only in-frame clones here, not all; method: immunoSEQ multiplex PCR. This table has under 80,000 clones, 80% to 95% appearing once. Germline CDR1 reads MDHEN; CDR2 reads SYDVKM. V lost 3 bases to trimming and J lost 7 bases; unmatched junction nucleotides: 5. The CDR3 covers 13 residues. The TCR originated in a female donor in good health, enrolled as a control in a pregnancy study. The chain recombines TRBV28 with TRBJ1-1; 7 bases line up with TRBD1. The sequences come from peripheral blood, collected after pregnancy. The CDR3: CASSFNRGGEAFF. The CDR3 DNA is TGTGCCAGCAGTTTTAACAGGGGTGGTGAAGCTTTCTTT.